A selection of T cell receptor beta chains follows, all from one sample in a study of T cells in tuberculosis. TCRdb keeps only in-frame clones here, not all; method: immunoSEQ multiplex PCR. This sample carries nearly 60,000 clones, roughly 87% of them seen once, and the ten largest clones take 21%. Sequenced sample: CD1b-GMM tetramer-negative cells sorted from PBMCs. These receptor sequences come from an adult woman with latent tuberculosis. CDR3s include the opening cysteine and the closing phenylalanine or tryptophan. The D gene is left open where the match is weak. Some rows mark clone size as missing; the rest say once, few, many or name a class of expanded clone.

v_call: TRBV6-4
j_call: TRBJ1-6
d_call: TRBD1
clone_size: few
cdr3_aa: CEEGTGSSPLHF
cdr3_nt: TGTGAAGAGGGGACAGGGTCTTCACCCCTCCACTTT

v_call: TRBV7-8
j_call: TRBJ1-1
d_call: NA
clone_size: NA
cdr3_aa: CASSKKGSWTEAFF
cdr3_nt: TGTGCCAGCAGCAAGAAGGGGTCTTGGACTGAAGCTTTCTTT

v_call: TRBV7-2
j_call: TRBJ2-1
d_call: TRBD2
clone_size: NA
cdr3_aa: CASRGWASGGLSSYNEQFF
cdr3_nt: TGTGCCAGCAGAGGGTGGGCTAGCGGGGGGCTGAGCTCCTACAATGAGCAGTTCTTC

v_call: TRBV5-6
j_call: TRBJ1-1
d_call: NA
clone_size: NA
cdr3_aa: CASSLMSRTVDTEAFF
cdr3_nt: TGTGCCAGCAGCTTGATGAGTCGAACTGTCGACACTGAAGCTTTCTTT

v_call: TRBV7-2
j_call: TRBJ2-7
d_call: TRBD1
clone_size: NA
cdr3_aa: CASSGTGGYEQYF
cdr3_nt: TGTGCCAGCTCGGGGACAGGGGGCTACGAGCAGTACTTC

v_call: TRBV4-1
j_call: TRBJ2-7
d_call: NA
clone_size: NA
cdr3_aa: CASSQVGLNRDYEQYF
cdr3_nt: TGCGCCAGCAGCCAAGTCGGACTCAACAGAGACTACGAGCAGTACTTC

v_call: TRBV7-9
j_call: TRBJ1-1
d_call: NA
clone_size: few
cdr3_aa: CAGGTAGDTEAFF
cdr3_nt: TGTGCCGGGGGGACTGCGGGCGACACTGAAGCTTTCTTT

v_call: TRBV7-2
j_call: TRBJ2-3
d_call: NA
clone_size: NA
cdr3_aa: CASSLRSSTDTQYF
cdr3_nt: TGTGCCAGCAGCCTACGTTCAAGCACAGATACGCAGTATTTT

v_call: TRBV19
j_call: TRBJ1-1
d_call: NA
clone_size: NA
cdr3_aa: CASSQGRVNTEAFF
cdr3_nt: TGTGCCAGTAGTCAGGGAAGAGTGAACACTGAAGCTTTCTTT

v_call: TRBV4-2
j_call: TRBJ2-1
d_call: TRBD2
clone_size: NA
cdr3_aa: CASSQDLGLAGNYNEQFF
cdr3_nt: TGTGCCAGCAGCCAAGACCTCGGACTAGCGGGGAACTACAATGAGCAGTTCTTC

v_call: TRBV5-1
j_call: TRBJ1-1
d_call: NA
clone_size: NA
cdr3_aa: CASSLTELNTEAFF
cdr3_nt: TGCGCCAGCAGCTTGACAGAGCTCAACACTGAAGCTTTCTTT

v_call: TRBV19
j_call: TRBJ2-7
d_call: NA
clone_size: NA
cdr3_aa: CASSIVPQAQGYEQYF
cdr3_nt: TGTGCCAGTAGTATAGTTCCCCAGGCTCAGGGGTACGAGCAGTACTTC

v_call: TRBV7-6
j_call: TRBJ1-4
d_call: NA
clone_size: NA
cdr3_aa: CASARGPLVEKLFF
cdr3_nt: TGTGCCAGCGCCAGGGGCCCTCTAGTCGAAAAACTGTTTTTT

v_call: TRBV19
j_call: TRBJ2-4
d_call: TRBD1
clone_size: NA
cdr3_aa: CASTPSPGQGAKNIQYF
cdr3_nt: TGTGCCAGTACCCCCTCTCCGGGACAGGGAGCCAAAAACATTCAGTACTTC

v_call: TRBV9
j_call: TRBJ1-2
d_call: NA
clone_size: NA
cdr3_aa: CASSETTGDYGYTF
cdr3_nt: TGTGCCAGCAGCGAAACGACAGGAGACTATGGCTACACCTTC

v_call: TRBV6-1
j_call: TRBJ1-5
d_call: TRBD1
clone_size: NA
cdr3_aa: CASSSRDSRNQPQHF
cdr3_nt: TGTGCCAGCAGTTCACGGGACAGCCGCAATCAGCCCCAGCATTTT

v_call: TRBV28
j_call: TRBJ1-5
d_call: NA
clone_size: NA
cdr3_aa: CASSKAGGSNQPQHF
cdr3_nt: TGTGCCAGCAGTAAAGCGGGGGGGAGCAATCAGCCCCAGCATTTT

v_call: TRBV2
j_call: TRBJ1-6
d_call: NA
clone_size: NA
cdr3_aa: CASMGPFKSSYNSPLHF
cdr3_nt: TGTGCCAGCATGGGGCCATTTAAGAGCTCCTATAATTCACCCCTCCACTTT

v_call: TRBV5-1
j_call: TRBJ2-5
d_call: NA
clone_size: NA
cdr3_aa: CASSLGGGGSQETQYF
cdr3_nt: TGCGCCAGCAGCTTGGGAGGGGGGGGCTCTCAAGAGACCCAGTACTTC

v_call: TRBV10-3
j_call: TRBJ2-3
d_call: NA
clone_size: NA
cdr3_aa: CAISETGDTQYF
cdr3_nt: TGTGCCATCAGTGAGACTGGAGATACGCAGTATTTT

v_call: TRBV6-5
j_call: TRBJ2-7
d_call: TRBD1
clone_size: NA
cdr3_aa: CASSLTETGISEQYF
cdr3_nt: TGTGCCAGCAGCCTAACCGAGACAGGGATCAGCGAGCAGTACTTC

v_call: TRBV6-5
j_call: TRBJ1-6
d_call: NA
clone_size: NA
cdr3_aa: CASSYMTRYSPLHF
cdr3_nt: TGTGCCAGCAGTTACATGACACGGTATTCACCCCTCCACTTT

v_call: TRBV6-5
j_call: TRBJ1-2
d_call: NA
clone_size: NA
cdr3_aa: CASSSTVNYGYTF
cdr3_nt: TGTGCCAGCAGTTCCACAGTAAACTATGGCTACACCTTC

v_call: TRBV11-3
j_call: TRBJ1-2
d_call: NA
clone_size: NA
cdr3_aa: CASSLGWKGQTNYGYTF
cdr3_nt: TGTGCCAGCAGCTTAGGCTGGAAAGGACAGACTAACTATGGCTACACCTTC

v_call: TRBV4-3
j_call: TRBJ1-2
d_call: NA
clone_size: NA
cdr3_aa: CASSQEGGNGYTF
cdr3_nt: TGCGCCAGCAGCCAAGAAGGGGGTAACGGCTACACCTTC

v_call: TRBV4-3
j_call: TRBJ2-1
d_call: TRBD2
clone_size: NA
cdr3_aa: CASSQDRSAGVLSEQFF
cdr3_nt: TGCGCCAGCAGCCAAGATCGGTCGGCGGGAGTATTAAGTGAGCAGTTCTTC

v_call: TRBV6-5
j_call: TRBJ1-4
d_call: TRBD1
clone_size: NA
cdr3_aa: CASSSRGQRTNEKLFF
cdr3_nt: TGTGCCAGCAGTTCGAGGGGGCAACGGACTAATGAAAAACTGTTTTTT

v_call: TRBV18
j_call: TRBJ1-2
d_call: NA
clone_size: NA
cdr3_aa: CASSPLAGIDIYGYTF
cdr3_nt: TGTGCCAGCTCACCATTAGCAGGGATAGATATATATGGCTACACCTTC

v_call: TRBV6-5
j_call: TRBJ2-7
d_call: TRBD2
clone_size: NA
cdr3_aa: CASSYSGLAEEQYF
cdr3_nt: TGTGCCAGCAGTTACTCGGGACTAGCGGAGGAGCAGTACTTC

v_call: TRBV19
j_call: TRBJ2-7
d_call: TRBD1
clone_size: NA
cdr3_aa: CASSVLGTGAYEQYF
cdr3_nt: TGTGCCAGTAGTGTTCTAGGGACAGGGGCCTACGAGCAGTACTTC

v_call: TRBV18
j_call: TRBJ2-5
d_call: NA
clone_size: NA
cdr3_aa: CASSPLSQETQYF
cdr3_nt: TGTGCCAGCTCACCACTGAGCCAAGAGACCCAGTACTTC

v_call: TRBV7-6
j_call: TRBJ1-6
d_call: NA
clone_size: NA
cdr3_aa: CASSLVVPTYKDSPLHF
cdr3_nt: TGTGCCAGCAGCTTGGTTGTCCCGACTTACAAAGACTCACCCCTCCACTTT

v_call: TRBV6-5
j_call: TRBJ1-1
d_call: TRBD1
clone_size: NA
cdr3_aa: CASRDRTGLNTEAFF
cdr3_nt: TGTGCCAGCAGAGACAGGACAGGCCTGAACACTGAAGCTTTCTTT

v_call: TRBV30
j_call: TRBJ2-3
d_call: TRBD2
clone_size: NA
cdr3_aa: CAWTERGARLEADTQYF
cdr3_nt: TGTGCCTGGACCGAGCGGGGGGCTCGCTTAGAGGCAGATACGCAGTATTTT

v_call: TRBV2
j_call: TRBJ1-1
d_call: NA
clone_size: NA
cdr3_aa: CASTQGIATEAFF
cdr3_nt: TGTGCCAGCACCCAGGGGATAGCGACTGAAGCTTTCTTT

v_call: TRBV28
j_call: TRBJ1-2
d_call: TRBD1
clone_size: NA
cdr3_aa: CATPSDRGRDGYTF
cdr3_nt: TGTGCCACCCCGAGTGACAGGGGGAGGGATGGCTACACCTTC

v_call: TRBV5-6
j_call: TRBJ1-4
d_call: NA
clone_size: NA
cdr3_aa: CASSLGVNYEKLFF
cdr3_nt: TGTGCCAGCAGCCTAGGGGTGAATTATGAAAAACTGTTTTTT

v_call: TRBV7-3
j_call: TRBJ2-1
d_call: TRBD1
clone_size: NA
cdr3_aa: CASSLGTGNNEQFF
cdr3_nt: TGTGCCAGCAGCTTAGGGACAGGGAACAATGAGCAGTTCTTC

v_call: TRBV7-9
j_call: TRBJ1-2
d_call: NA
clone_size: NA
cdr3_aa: CASSRGELSQRNYGYTF
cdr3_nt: TGTGCCAGCAGCCGGGGGGAGTTATCCCAAAGGAACTATGGCTACACCTTC

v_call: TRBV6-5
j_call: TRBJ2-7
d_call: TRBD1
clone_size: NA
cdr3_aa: CASSQRTGSRGEQYF
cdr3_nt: TGTGCCAGCAGTCAAAGGACAGGGAGCCGGGGAGAGCAGTACTTC

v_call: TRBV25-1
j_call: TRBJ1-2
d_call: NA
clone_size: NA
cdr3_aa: CASSQQGINYGYTF
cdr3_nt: TGTGCCAGTAGTCAACAGGGAATTAACTATGGCTACACCTTC

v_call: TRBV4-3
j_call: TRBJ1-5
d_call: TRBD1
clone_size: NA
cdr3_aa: CASSQDAGQGRHQPQHF
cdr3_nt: TGCGCCAGCAGCCAAGATGCAGGACAGGGGAGGCATCAGCCCCAGCATTTT

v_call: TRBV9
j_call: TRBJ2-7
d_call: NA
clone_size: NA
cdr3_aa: CASGRGGRAYEQYF
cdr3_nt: TGTGCCAGCGGTAGGGGCGGACGAGCCTACGAGCAGTACTTC

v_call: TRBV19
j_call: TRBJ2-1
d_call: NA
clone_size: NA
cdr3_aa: CASSIVPDGNEQFF
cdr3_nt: TGTGCCAGTAGTATAGTCCCAGACGGGAATGAGCAGTTCTTC

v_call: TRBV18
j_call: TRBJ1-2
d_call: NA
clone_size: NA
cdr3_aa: CASSPADTAGYTF
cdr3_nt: TGTGCCAGCTCACCGGCGGACACAGCGGGCTACACCTTC

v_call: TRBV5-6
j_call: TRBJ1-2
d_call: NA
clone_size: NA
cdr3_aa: CASSLALWGGDYGYTF
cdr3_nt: TGTGCCAGCAGCTTGGCCCTATGGGGAGGTGACTATGGCTACACCTTC

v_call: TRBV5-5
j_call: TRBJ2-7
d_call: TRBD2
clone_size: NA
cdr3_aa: CASRHGLDWSYEQYF
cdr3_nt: TGTGCCAGCAGACATGGACTAGATTGGTCCTACGAGCAGTACTTC

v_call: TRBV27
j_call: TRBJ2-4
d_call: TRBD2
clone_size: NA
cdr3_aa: CASSAGGAKNIQYF
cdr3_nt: TGTGCCAGCAGTGCCGGGGGGGCCAAAAACATTCAGTACTTC

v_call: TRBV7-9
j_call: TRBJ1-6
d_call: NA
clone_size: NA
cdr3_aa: CASSLASGNSPLHF
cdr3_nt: TGTGCCAGCAGCTTAGCGTCGGGTAATTCCCCCCTCCACTTT

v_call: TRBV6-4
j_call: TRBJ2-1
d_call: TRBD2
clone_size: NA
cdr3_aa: CASSDSSSGSYNEQFF
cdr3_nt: TGTGCCAGCAGTGACTCCTCTAGCGGCTCCTACAATGAGCAGTTCTTC

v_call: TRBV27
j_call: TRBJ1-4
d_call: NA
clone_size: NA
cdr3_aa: CASRGNSNEKLFF
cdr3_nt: TGTGCCAGCAGGGGCAATAGTAATGAAAAACTGTTTTTT

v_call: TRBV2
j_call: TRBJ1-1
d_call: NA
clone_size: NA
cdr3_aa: CASSEVPPTGPMNTEAFF
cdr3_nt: TGTGCCAGCAGTGAAGTCCCCCCAACTGGGCCCATGAATACTGAAGCTTTCTTT

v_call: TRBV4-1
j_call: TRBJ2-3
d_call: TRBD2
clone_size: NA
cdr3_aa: CASSQDGRSTDTQYF
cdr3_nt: TGCGCCAGCAGCCAAGACGGGAGGAGCACAGATACGCAGTATTTT

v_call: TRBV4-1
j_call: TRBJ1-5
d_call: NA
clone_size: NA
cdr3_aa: CASSQGAGNQPQHF
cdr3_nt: TGCGCCAGCAGCCAGGGGGCTGGGAATCAGCCCCAGCATTTT

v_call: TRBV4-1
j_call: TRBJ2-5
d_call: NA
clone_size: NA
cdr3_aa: CASSQDSGYGETQYF
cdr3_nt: TGCGCCAGCAGCCAAGATTCGGGTTACGGGGAGACCCAGTACTTC

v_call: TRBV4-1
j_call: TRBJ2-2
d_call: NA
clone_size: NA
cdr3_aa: CASSPSGGQEAPGELFF
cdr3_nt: TGCGCCAGCAGCCCTTCGGGGGGACAGGAAGCACCCGGGGAGCTGTTTTTT

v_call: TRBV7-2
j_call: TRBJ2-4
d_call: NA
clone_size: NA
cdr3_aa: CASSLASRVNIQYF
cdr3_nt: TGTGCCAGCAGCTTAGCCTCCAGGGTAAACATTCAGTACTTC